This is a list of T cell receptor beta chains from one sample in a study of tumor-infiltrating lymphocytes in oesophageal squamous cell carcinoma. Each CDR3 protein is one row after TCRdb ran MiXCR on the PCR reads. The repertoire consists of over 14,000 distinct CDR3 sequences, with 53% occurring once and the leading ten covering around a fifth. The sequenced sample was esophageal tumor tissue. The receptors here all came from a male donor with esophageal squamous cell carcinoma. Each CDR3 is given with its conserved first and last residue. A D gene is named only where the DNA matches it firmly. Not every row has a clone size; where given, it reads once, few, many or a size class.

d_gene | abundance | j_gene | v_gene | CDR3nt | CDR3aa
TRBD2 | large | TRBJ2-3 | TRBV6-1 | TGTGCCAGCAGTGCAAGGACTAGCGGCAACACAGATACGCAGTATTTT | CASSARTSGNTDTQYF
NA | NA | TRBJ2-5 | TRBV7-2 | TGTGCCAGCAGCTTGCGGACTCCCGGAAAGACCCAGTACTTC | CASSLRTPGKTQYF
NA | NA | TRBJ2-6 | TRBV12-3/TRBV12-4 | TGTGCCAGCAGTTTAGAAACAACTGGGGCCAACGTCCTGACTTTC | CASSLETTGANVLTF
TRBD2 | few | TRBJ2-5 | TRBV7-8 | TGTGCCAGCAGCTTAGTTGCTAGCGGGAGGGGCCAAGAGACCCAGTACTTC | CASSLVASGRGQETQYF
NA | NA | TRBJ2-1 | TRBV7-2 | TGTGCCAGCAGCCCGGGGGGCTTTACATATGAGCAGTTCTTC | CASSPGGFTYEQFF
NA | many | TRBJ1-5 | TRBV6-1 | TGTGCCAGCAGATCCCGACCCACCGTCAGGACCCAGCATTTT | CASRSRPTVRTQHF
TRBD1 | medium-sized | TRBJ1-2 | TRBV25-1 | TGTGCCAGCAGTGGGGACAGGGTCTATGGCTACACCTTC | CASSGDRVYGYTF
TRBD2 | NA | TRBJ2-1 | TRBV12-3/TRBV12-4 | TGTGCCAGCAGTCATTCCGGGACTAGCGGGAACTACAATGAGCAGTTCTTC | CASSHSGTSGNYNEQFF
TRBD2 | few | TRBJ2-7 | TRBV7-2 | TGTGCCAGCAGCCCCGGAGCGGGAGGGCAGCTCGAGCAGTACTTC | CASSPGAGGQLEQYF
NA | NA | TRBJ2-1 | TRBV7-8 | TGTGCCAGCAGCTCCCGAAAAAAGATAAATGGTTCCTACAATGAGCAGTTCTTC | CASSSRKKINGSYNEQFF
NA | NA | TRBJ2-1 | TRBV6-5 | TGTGCCAGCAGTTACTCGAGGGACGGTCTCAATGAGCAGTTCTTC | CASSYSRDGLNEQFF
NA | NA | TRBJ2-2 | TRBV27 | TGTGCCAGCAGTTTATTTAGGTGGCTGGACACCGGGGAGCTGTTTTTT | CASSLFRWLDTGELFF
TRBD1 | NA | TRBJ1-2 | TRBV7-9 | TGTGCCAGCAGCACCTGGACAGGGGAGGGCTACACCTTC | CASSTWTGEGYTF
NA | medium-sized | TRBJ1-6 | TRBV12-3/TRBV12-4 | TGTGCCAGCAAATACGGGAGCGCCTATAATTCACCCCTCCACTTT | CASKYGSAYNSPLHF
TRBD1 | NA | TRBJ1-2 | TRBV5-3 | TGTGCCAGCAGCCGTGGACAGGGGGAAGATGGCTACACCTTC | CASSRGQGEDGYTF
TRBD1 | NA | TRBJ2-6 | TRBV10-2 | TGCGCCAGCAGGAAGGGACAGTTAAGCTCTGGGGCCAACGTCCTGACTTTC | CASRKGQLSSGANVLTF
NA | NA | TRBJ1-2 | TRBV6-1 | TGTGCCAGCACCGAAAGGCAGACCTATGGCTACACCTTC | CASTERQTYGYTF
TRBD1 | NA | TRBJ1-2 | TRBV7-4 | TGTGCCAGCAGCTTAGAGGGGGCCAGGGGCTACACCTTC | CASSLEGARGYTF
NA | NA | TRBJ2-3 | TRBV7-9 | TGTGCCAGCAGCTTATTAAGCGCAGATACGCAGTATTTT | CASSLLSADTQYF
TRBD2 | NA | TRBJ2-1 | TRBV7-2 | TGTGCCAGCAGCTTGGCGACGAGCGGGGGCTGGGGCGAGCAGTTCTTC | CASSLATSGGWGEQFF
NA | NA | TRBJ2-7 | TRBV6-2/TRBV6-3 | TGTGCCAGCAATCAGTGGGCCTACGAGCAGTACTTC | CASNQWAYEQYF
TRBD2 | once | TRBJ2-7 | TRBV7-2 | TGTGCCAGCAGCCGGGACAGCAGCTTAGGACTACTAGCGGGAGCTACTAAGCAGTACTTC | CASSRDSSLGLLAGATKQYF
NA | NA | TRBJ1-1 | TRBV7-2 | TGTGCCAGCAGCTCCGGTGAGGGGAACACTGAAGCTTTCTTT | CASSSGEGNTEAFF
NA | NA | TRBJ2-2 | TRBV2 | TGTGCCAGCAGTCCCGGGACACTAAGACCCGGGGAGCTGTTTTTT | CASSPGTLRPGELFF
TRBD1 | medium-sized | TRBJ2-1 | TRBV28 | TGTGCCAGCCGGACAGGGGTCAATGAGCAGTTCTTC | CASRTGVNEQFF
NA | NA | TRBJ2-3 | TRBV2 | TGTGCCAGCAGTGAAGCTGGAGGTGGCACAGATACGCAGTATTTT | CASSEAGGGTDTQYF
TRBD2 | NA | TRBJ2-1 | TRBV7-3 | TGTGCCAGCAGCTACGGGGGACTAGAGGGCAATGAGCAGTTCTTC | CASSYGGLEGNEQFF
NA | NA | TRBJ2-7 | TRBV11-1 | TGTGCCAGCAGCTTAGAGGCGGCCCAGTATTACGAGCAGTACTTC | CASSLEAAQYYEQYF
TRBD2 | once | TRBJ2-2 | TRBV18 | TGTGCCAGCTCACGTGGGACTAGCGGGAACACCGGGGAGCTGTTTTTT | CASSRGTSGNTGELFF
TRBD2 | NA | TRBJ2-1 | TRBV7-6 | TGTGCCAGCAGCTTATCTGCCCCACCGGGACTAAGGTACAATGAGCAGTTCTTC | CASSLSAPPGLRYNEQFF
NA | many | TRBJ1-1 | TRBV6-1 | TGTGCCAGCGTAACAAAGGGGGACACTGAAGCTTTCTTT | CASVTKGDTEAFF
NA | NA | TRBJ2-7 | TRBV28 | TGTGCCAGCAGTTCGAACACCGACAGTTCCTACGAGCAGTACTTC | CASSSNTDSSYEQYF
NA | few | TRBJ2-3 | TRBV7-3 | TGTGCCAGCAGCGAGGACCTTCCTAGCACAGATACGCAGTATTTT | CASSEDLPSTDTQYF
NA | NA | TRBJ2-1 | TRBV24-1 | TGTGCCACCGTCGGGCCAAGCGGTGTTGGCGATGAGCAGTTCTTC | CATVGPSGVGDEQFF
NA | NA | TRBJ2-7 | TRBV7-3 | TGTGCCAGCAGCTTAAGACCAACCTACGAGCAGTACTTC | CASSLRPTYEQYF
TRBD1 | NA | TRBJ2-7 | TRBV7-4 | TGTGCCAGCAGCTCGGGGACAGGGCCATACGAGCAGTACTTC | CASSSGTGPYEQYF
TRBD1 | NA | TRBJ2-7 | TRBV7-2 | TGTGCCAGCAGCTTAGTATGGACAGGTTCCTCCGAGCAGTACTTC | CASSLVWTGSSEQYF
NA | many | TRBJ2-3 | TRBV14 | TGTGCCAGCAGCCACACTCAGGGCGGCACAGATACGCAGTATTTT | CASSHTQGGTDTQYF
NA | NA | TRBJ2-5 | TRBV6-1 | TGTGCCAGCAGTGGTCAGGGGAGAGAGACCCAGTACTTC | CASSGQGRETQYF
TRBD1 | NA | TRBJ2-1 | TRBV7-6 | TGTGCCAGCAGCTTTCAGGGGGCGGGGAACAATGAGCAGTTCTTC | CASSFQGAGNNEQFF
NA | NA | TRBJ1-5 | TRBV27 | TGTGCCAGCAGTTTATGGTCAACAGGAGGTCAGCCCCAGCATTTT | CASSLWSTGGQPQHF
NA | NA | TRBJ2-5 | TRBV7-6 | TGTGCCAGCAGCAAGCGGGCCGGCCAAGAGACCCAGTACTTC | CASSKRAGQETQYF
NA | NA | TRBJ2-1 | TRBV28 | TGTGCCAGCAGTGTAATAGGGAGCGGGAATGAGCAGTTCTTC | CASSVIGSGNEQFF
NA | many | TRBJ2-7 | TRBV5-1 | TGCGCCAGCAGCTTTGGGACCTCCTACGAGCAGTACTTC | CASSFGTSYEQYF
TRBD2 | few | TRBJ2-5 | TRBV7-3 | TGTGCCAGCAGCAAGACTAGCTCGGGGACCCAGTACTTC | CASSKTSSGTQYF
NA | NA | TRBJ1-2 | TRBV5-1 | TGCGCCAGCAGCTTCGAAGTACAGGGAGGCTACACCTTC | CASSFEVQGGYTF
NA | NA | TRBJ2-1 | TRBV5-1 | TGCGCCAGCAGCCTAGTCCCTTTTGGTAACAATGAGCAGTTCTTC | CASSLVPFGNNEQFF
NA | NA | TRBJ2-7 | TRBV28 | TGTGCCAGCAGTTCCCTAATACCCTACGAGCAGTACTTC | CASSSLIPYEQYF
TRBD1 | NA | TRBJ1-1 | TRBV27 | TGTGCCAGCAGTTTAAGGTGGCAGGGGGCCACTGAAGCTTTCTTT | CASSLRWQGATEAFF
TRBD2 | few | TRBJ2-1 | TRBV6-1 | TGTGCCAGCAGGGGGGGCGGGACTAGGGGTGGCGGCTCCTACAATGAGCAGTTCTTC | CASRGGGTRGGGSYNEQFF
TRBD2 | medium-sized | TRBJ2-7 | TRBV7-8 | TGTGCCAGCAGCTTTCGAGCGGGGCGGGGACGCTCCTACGAGCAGTACTTC | CASSFRAGRGRSYEQYF
TRBD1 | NA | TRBJ2-2 | TRBV7-3 | TGTGCCAGCAGCCTTGACAGGGGCGGCACCGGGGAGCTGTTTTTT | CASSLDRGGTGELFF
NA | NA | TRBJ2-7 | TRBV7-2 | TGTGCCAGCAGCTTAGAGGGGGGGTTCTCCTACGAGCAGTACTTC | CASSLEGGFSYEQYF
NA | NA | TRBJ1-6 | TRBV12-2 | TGTGCAAGTCGTCTTCACAGGGGGTCCACAGACTTT | CASRLHRGSTDF